The sequence of this TCR beta chain was determined in a study of blood T cell repertoires in COVID-19. Background on the study: Spain, Italy and the United States supplied samples that represented acute and convalescent COVID-19. Nucleic acid was either cDNA or gDNA, and it came from T cells, B-cell-depleted T cells, or PBMCs.

The assay was immunoSEQ multiplex PCR, and TCRdb's table has in-frame clones only and misses some. The sample carries fewer than 500,000 clones, about 85% recorded once. Between the trimmed V and J ends, which lost 5 bases and 4 bases, there was a span of 15 bases. The CDR3 has 15 residues. CDR1 LGHNT and CDR2 FRNRAP come from the germline V gene. Adults between roughly 18 and 89 years of age took part from 20 to 25 US areas. The sequenced sample was PBMCs or T cells enriched from blood (not recorded which). The clonotype was recovered from a woman aged 18-30 years with acute COVID-19. V gene TRBV12-5 combines with J gene TRBJ2-1, with D possibly TRBD2 on 5 matching bases. The chain's CDR3 is CASGTRLAGYNEQFF. CDR3 nucleotides: TGTGCTAGTGGTACGAGGCTAGCCGGTTACAATGAGCAGTTCTTC.